One sample yielded the 27 T cell receptor beta chains listed below, sequenced in a study of cytomegalovirus exposure and HLA in healthy donors. The primer mix had 60 Vbeta and 13 Jbeta primers. Profiling relied on immunoSEQ multiplex PCR, and the TCRdb table lists in-frame clones only, not all of them. The sample yields about 180,000 clones, around four fifths seen once. Sequenced sample: PBMCs. The source is a woman in her forties or fifties in good health and CMV-seropositive.

This sequence joins TRBV19 and TRBJ1-4; perhaps TRBD1 as D (5 bases). Trimming cost V 9 bases and J 4 bases, with 15 bases left between them. Germline CDR1 reads LNHDA; CDR2 reads SQIVND (reference sequence). The length of the CDR3 is 14 residues. The CDR3, as DNA: TGTGCCAGCCACGACAGATTCAATAATGAAAAACTGTTTTTT. Its translation is CASHDRFNNEKLFF.

This clone was detected a few times. The gene calls are TRBV7-2 and TRBJ2-7; a weak D match, TRBD1 (6 bases). The CDR3 has 12 residues. Trimming stripped 3 bases from V and 6 bases from J, with 9 bases between. CDR1 is SGHTA and CDR2 is FQGNSA in the germline V gene. CDR3: CASSFNRVEQYF. In DNA form, the CDR3 reads TGTGCCAGCAGCTTCAACAGGGTCGAGCAGTACTTC.

The chain has TRBV19 and TRBJ1-2; TRBD1 aligns across 9 bases. Per germline, CDR1 LNHDA and CDR2 SQIVND (reference sequence). CDR3 length equals 15 residues. Trimming took 10 bases from V and 2 from J; bases not matched to a gene: 11. The CDR3 DNA reads as TGTGCCACGGGACAGGGAAACACAGGGAACTATGGCTACACCTTC. Protein: CATGQGNTGNYGYTF.

This chain uses TRBV6-1 with TRBJ2-7; 7 positions agree with TRBD1. This CDR3 is 12 amino acids long. Germline-derived CDR1 and CDR2 are MNHNS and SASEGT. V lost 6 bases, J lost 4 bases, and 3 bases stayed unmatched. In DNA form, the CDR3 reads TGTGCCAGCAGAGTGACAGGGTACGAGCAGTACTTC. Translating it yields CASRVTGYEQYF.

This clone was seen more than once but under ten times. The V call is TRBV4-3, the J call TRBJ1-1; 8 nucleotides line up with TRBD1. The CDR3 runs to 21 residues. Per the germline V gene, CDR1 is LGHNA and CDR2 is YSLEER. V lost 0 bases, J lost 1 base, and 19 bases stayed unmatched. In nucleotides, the CDR3 is TGCGCCAGCAGCCAAGATCTCCGGGTGGGCAGGGGGCTTCGGGAGAACACTGAAGCTTTCTTT. Translation: CASSQDLRVGRGLRENTEAFF.

Notes on this clone: One end of the junction fails to match germline, which may point to a read error. The chain has TRBV7-7 and TRBJ2-5, with 8 bases lining up with TRBD2. The CDR3 is made up of 13 amino acids. Germline CDR1 reads SSHAT; CDR2 reads FNYEAQ (reference sequence). DNA of the CDR3: TGTGCTAGCAGCTTACGGGGGGGACAGACCCAGTACTTC. This encodes CASSLRGGQTQYF. The variable domain in full, with the rest retrieved from reference TRBV7-7 and TRBJ2-5, is GAGVSQSPRYKVTKRGQDVTLRCDPISSHATLYWYQQALGQGPEFLTYFNYEAQPDKSGLPSDRFSAERPEGSISTLTIQRTEQRDSAMYRCASSLRGGQTQYFGPGTRLLVL.

V is TRBV7-2 and J is TRBJ2-1; D perhaps matches TRBD1 (6 bases). Trimming stripped 0 bases from V and 0 bases from J, with 12 bases between. The CDR3 covers 17 residues. The V gene's germline CDR1 is SGHTA and CDR2 FQGNSA. The CDR3 DNA follows: TGTGCCAGCAGCTTAGCGACGGGGACATACTCCTACAATGAGCAGTTCTTC. Protein product: CASSLATGTYSYNEQFF.

The genes are TRBV14 and TRBJ2-3; the D is unclear. The germline V and J ends were trimmed by 6 bases and 1 base, with 11 bases remaining between them. The CDR3 length is 14 residues. Per germline, CDR1 SGHDN and CDR2 FVKESK. In DNA, the CDR3 is TGTGCCAGCAGTCTAGTAATACGCACAGATACGCAGTATTTT. Residues: CASSLVIRTDTQYF.

CDR3 DNA sequence: TGCGCCAGCAGCCAAGTGCGATCGAACACTGAAGCTTTCTTT. Amino acid sequence: CASSQVRSNTEAFF. The V gene is TRBV4-1, the J gene TRBJ1-1; no definite D call. This CDR3 comprises 14 residues. Looked up from germline, CDR1 is MGHRA and CDR2 is YSYEKL. V lost 1 base and J lost 1, with 7 bases in between.

V usage is TRBV18 and J usage is TRBJ2-3, with D possibly being TRBD2 (5 bases). The V end was cut by 1 base, the J end by 3 bases, with 11 bases between. The CDR3 is 15 amino acids. Germline V gene lookup returns CDR1 KGHSH and CDR2 LQKENI. The CDR3 DNA follows: TGTGCCAGCTCACCACGAACGGGAAGGACAGATACGCAGTATTTT. It codes for CASSPRTGRTDTQYF.

In DNA form, the CDR3 reads TGTGCCTGGACAGGGGGGAGGAACACTGAAGCTTTCTTT. The encoded protein is CAWTGGRNTEAFF. V is TRBV30 and J is TRBJ1-1, with 7 nucleotides matching TRBD1. The germline V gene has CDR1 GTSNPN and CDR2 SVGIG (reference sequence). This CDR3 region has 13 residues. V lost 4 bases, J lost 1 base, and 3 bases stayed unmatched.

The CDR3 DNA is TGTGCCAGCAGCCAACCACAGGGGGCGAACACCGGGGAGCTGTTTTTT. This encodes CASSQPQGANTGELFF. J is TRBJ2-2 and V is TRBV4-2; TRBD1 aligns across 8 bases. The CDR3 covers 16 residues. Per germline, CDR1 LGHNA and CDR2 YNFKEQ. Trimming removed 2 bases from V and 0 bases from J; junction bases left unmatched: 2.

The V and J genes are TRBV7-9 and TRBJ2-7, with 7 bases identical to TRBD2. This CDR3 contains 13 residues. CDR1 is SEHNR, CDR2 FQNEAQ, per germline (reference sequence). After removal of 5 bases from V and 5 bases from J, the junction contained 6 bases not matched to a gene. CDR3 amino acids: CASSREVAHEQYF. DNA for the CDR3: TGTGCCAGCAGCCGGGAGGTGGCCCACGAGCAGTACTTC.

As for this clone: Germline is not matched at one junction end, which may reflect a read error. This sequence joins TRBV5-4 and TRBJ1-6, with 10 positions matching TRBD1. Germline V gene lookup returns CDR1 SGHNT and CDR2 YYREEE (reference sequence). The CDR3 spans 14 residues. CDR3 nucleotides: TGTGCCACCAGCCGGGACAGGGGAAATTCACCCCTCCACTTT. Its translation: CATSRDRGNSPLHF.

The chain uses TRBV28 and TRBJ2-7, with D perhaps TRBD1 (6 bases). Trimming shortened V by 3 bases and J by 2 bases, and 8 bases separated the two germline ends. Germline assignment: CDR1 MDHEN and CDR2 SYDVKM. The CDR3 consists of 13 residues. The CDR3 is CASSLNRAYEQYF. The CDR3 DNA follows: TGTGCCAGCAGTTTGAACAGGGCCTACGAGCAGTACTTC.

This clone was seen just once. The chain links TRBV2 to TRBJ1-2, with D unclear. The germline V gene has CDR1 SNHLY and CDR2 FYNNEI. The V gene lost 6 bases and the J gene lost 6 bases, with 20 bases spanning the gap. This CDR3 contains 15 residues. CDR3 DNA sequence: TGTGCCAGCAGGGTAAAAGGCAGCGGGATCAATGGCTACACCTTC. It is translated as CASRVKGSGINGYTF.

This clone was observed a single time. This sequence joins TRBV9 and TRBJ2-3, with D unresolved. Trimming shortened V by 2 bases and J by 2 bases, and 9 bases separated the two germline ends. The germline V gene encodes CDR1 SGDLS and CDR2 YYNGEE. This CDR3 has 14 amino acids. As DNA, the CDR3 is TGTGCCAGCAGCGTGTGGGCTGACACAGATACGCAGTATTTT. Translation: CASSVWADTDTQYF. The full variable domain, its missing parts supplied by reference TRBV9 and TRBJ2-3, is DSGVTQTPKHLITATGQRVTLRCSPRSGDLSVYWYQQSLDQGLQFLIQYYNGEERAKGNILERFSAQQFPDLHSELNLSSLELGDSALYFCASSVWADTDTQYFGPGTRLTVL.

This clone was detected only a few times. The chain carries TRBV28 and TRBJ1-3, with 8 bases matching TRBD1. Germline V lookup: CDR1 MDHEN, CDR2 SYDVKM. The V and J ends lost 6 bases and 3 bases, in that order; junction bases with no gene match: 7. The CDR3 spans 15 residues. The CDR3 DNA is TGTGCCAGCAGACCCCAGGGGGCGCGTGGAAACACCATATATTTT. Encoded protein: CASRPQGARGNTIYF.

This chain links TRBV7-9 with TRBJ2-7; D might be TRBD1 (6 bases). Per germline, CDR1 SEHNR and CDR2 FQNEAQ (reference sequence). This CDR3 has 14 amino acids. Trimming left V 5 bases short and J 5 bases short, with 16 bases between. The CDR3 sequence: CASSPQGIVDEQYF. The CDR3 DNA sequence: TGTGCCAGCAGCCCCCAGGGGATAGTGGACGAGCAGTACTTC. Using reference TRBV7-9 and TRBJ2-7 for the parts outside the CDR3, the full variable domain is DTGVSQNPRHKITKRGQNVTFRCDPISEHNRLYWYRQTLGQGPEFLTYFQNEAQLEKSRLLSDRFSAERPKGSFSTLEIQRTEQGDSAMYLCASSPQGIVDEQYFGPGTRLTVT.

The chain recombines TRBV5-1 with TRBJ2-1; 11 bases map to TRBD2. The germline V gene encodes CDR1 SGHRS and CDR2 YFSETQ. Trimming cost V 0 bases and J 9 bases; bases outside gene matches: 8. The CDR3 is 16 residues long. In nucleotides, the CDR3 is TGCGCCAGCAGCTTGGTCGTTAGCGGGGGGGCGGCTGAGCAGTTCTTC. It is translated as CASSLVVSGGAAEQFF. Together with reference TRBV5-1 and TRBJ2-1, the CDR3 gives the full variable domain: KAGVTQTPRYLIKTRGQQVTLSCSPISGHRSVSWYQQTPGQGLQFLFEYFSETQRNKGNFPGRFSGRQFSNSRSEMNVSTLELGDSALYLCASSLVVSGGAAEQFFGPGTRLTVL.

The chain recombines TRBV5-5 with TRBJ2-2; D is undetermined. V shed 4 bases and J shed 2 bases, with 3 bases lying between them. Germline V gene lookup returns CDR1 SGHKS and CDR2 YYEKEE (reference sequence). The CDR3 is made up of 12 amino acids. The CDR3 DNA sequence: TGTGCCAGCAGCCCTAACACCGGGGAGCTGTTTTTT. This encodes CASSPNTGELFF.

The chain recombines TRBV19 with TRBJ1-4; weak D call: TRBD1 (5 bases). This CDR3 spans 15 amino acids. The V gene's germline CDR1 is LNHDA and CDR2 SQIVND (reference sequence). The germline V and J ends were trimmed by 10 bases and 0 bases, with 15 bases remaining between them. The CDR3 sequence: CATKGRGATNEKLFF. The CDR3 DNA reads as TGTGCCACCAAGGGTCGGGGGGCAACTAATGAAAAACTGTTTTTT.

This clone is a singleton in its sample. One junction end disagrees with the germline gene, perhaps due to a read error. The chain uses TRBV7-7 and TRBJ2-7, with 8 nucleotides matching TRBD2. There are 14 residues in the CDR3. Germline CDR1 is SSHAT and CDR2 is FNYEAQ (reference sequence). The CDR3 DNA follows: TGTGCTAGCAGTACGGGACTAGGTCCAAACGAGCAGTACTTC. This codes for CASSTGLGPNEQYF.

The chain recombines TRBV6-6 with TRBJ1-5; weak D call: TRBD1 (6 bases). Germline lookup yields CDR1 MNHNY and CDR2 SVGAGI (reference sequence). This CDR3 region has 14 residues. Deletions cut 7 bases from V and 6 bases from J, with 16 bases between. CDR3 sequence (DNA): TGTGCCAGCAACCTGGGGGCTAGGGGTCAGCCCCAGCATTTT. This sequence encodes CASNLGARGQPQHF.

In this sample, this clone turned up a few times. The chain is built from TRBV27 and TRBJ2-5; TRBD2 matches at 15 bases. The V and J ends lost 5 bases and 1 base, in that order; junction bases with no gene match: 8. This CDR3 contains 18 residues. Germline CDR1 and CDR2: MNHEY and SMNVEV (reference sequence). This CDR3 reads CASSLRTSGGGIQETQYF. In nucleotides, the CDR3 is TGTGCCAGCAGTCTTCGGACTAGCGGGGGGGGAATCCAAGAGACCCAGTACTTC.

To note about this clone: Other DNA sequences in the same sample also yield this CDR3. The CDR3 sequence is CASSPGLAGGTGELFF. The CDR3, as DNA: TGTGCCAGCAGCCCGGGACTAGCGGGAGGCACCGGGGAGCTGTTTTTT. The V and J genes are TRBV25-1 and TRBJ2-2, with 15 nucleotides matching TRBD2. The CDR3 extends over 16 amino acids. Trimming took 6 bases from V and 4 from J; bases not matched to a gene: 3. Per germline, CDR1 MGHDK and CDR2 SYGVNS.

The chain recombines TRBV11-2 with TRBJ2-3; maybe TRBD2 (6 bases). V lost 3 bases and J lost 0, with 22 bases in between. Germline values: CDR1 SGHAT, CDR2 FQNNGV. The length of the CDR3 is 19 residues. The CDR3 loop is CASSFSRRRLATSTDTQYF. CDR3 coding DNA: TGTGCCAGCAGCTTTAGTCGACGGCGGCTAGCGACTAGCACAGATACGCAGTATTTT.